Sequencing of this T cell receptor (beta chain) was carried out in a study of blood T cell repertoires in COVID-19 (dated by TCRdb to the early 2020s). Regarding the study in general: Collaborator samples came from the United States, Italy and Spain and covered acute and convalescent phases of COVID-19. The prospective study material was composed of cDNA or gDNA derived from T cells, B-cell-depleted T cells, or PBMCs. Subjects who had been exposed to COVID-19, were actively infected with it, or had recovered from it provided the deeply sampled blood TCRbeta repertoires that made up the dataset. The repertoires were released in a freely available public database meant as a resource for research on the immune response to SARS-CoV-2. Samples were obtained from the ongoing ImmuneRACE study (first 160 participants) and from about 1,300 subjects provided by 6 global collaborators. Nearly every sample came with metadata listing a de-identified subject ID, COVID-19 status, age in years and sex. Where available, HLA class I and class II types were obtained from metadata supplied by the sample provider rather than from assay-based typing. What the work shows at the level of the full study, not this receptor alone: The amount of clinical and demographic metadata varied by source and participant and was provided uncurated.

TCRbeta CDR3 regions were amplified from genomic DNA using the immunoSEQ Assay, a bias-controlled multiplex PCR. The paper's data handling went like this. The number of nucleated cells in each sample was estimated by amplification of reference gene primers within the assay. To quantify the absolute abundance of each unique TCRbeta CDR3 rearrangement, sequence reads were collapsed and filtered. For each sample, productive Simpson clonality was calculated by taking the square root of Simpson's diversity index across productive rearrangements. TCRdb obtained this table from immuneACCESS and retained in-frame rearrangements with V and J assigned. These tables miss some clones; where compared with another copy, unresolved V genes account for less than half of the shortfall, and the remainder is unexplained. V, J and clone size were drawn from that table, and D and trimming were deduced from the DNA. This sample holds some 250,000 clones; nearly 90% were observed only once. Jointly, the top ten make up around 0.67% of the sample.

The collaborating institutions used their own protocols to collect whole blood in K2EDTA tubes. Collaborator samples were shipped for TCRbeta analysis as frozen whole blood, isolated PBMCs, or DNA extracted from either sample type. In the germline V gene (reference sequence), CDR1 corresponds to MNHNY and CDR2 to SVGAGI. Germline trimming amounts to 10 bases on V and 2 bases on J, with 4 as the count of junction bases outside the gene matches. From cysteine to phenylalanine, the CDR3 is 13 amino acids long. Here the CDR3 DNA is all that survives: 39 bases in frame from base 1. Details on this clone: Its antigen is still unknown. No base quality values were provided; no much bigger clone lies one nucleotide off.

The sequencing input was peripheral blood. This receptor was taken from a human donor in a cohort sampled during active COVID-19. The chain is encoded by TRBV6-6 joined to TRBJ2-1, with TRBD1 matching 8 junction bases. This receptor carries the CDR3 CATGTGAYNEQFF. The sequenced DNA: TGTGCCACCGGGACAGGAGCCTACAATGAGCAGTTCTTC.